The 22 T cell receptor beta chains below all came from one sample that was sequenced in a study of technical replicates of blood from a handful of donors. The repertoire was sequenced with immunoSEQ multiplex PCR; TCRdb's copy has only in-frame clones and lacks some. The table lists about 44,000 clones, 96% of them singletons. Sequenced: T cells isolated from PBMCs. These receptors were collected from a human donor in good health.

V gene TRBV28 combines with J gene TRBJ2-1; no firm D call. Between the trimmed V and J ends, which lost 2 bases and 1 base, there was a span of 9 bases. Germline V gives CDR1 MDHEN, CDR2 SYDVKM. CDR3 length: 15 residues. CDR3 coding DNA: TGTGCCAGCAGTTTACCCCTCACTTCCTACAATGAGCAGTTCTTC. Translating it yields CASSLPLTSYNEQFF.

The chain employs TRBV7-9 and TRBJ1-2, with a possible D match to TRBD1 (6 bases). V dropped 5 bases and J dropped 8 bases, with 15 bases sitting between them. The germline gives CDR1 SEHNR, CDR2 FQNEAQ (reference sequence). CDR3 length: 13 amino acids. Written as DNA, the CDR3 is TGTGCCAGCAGCCGAGGGGGATGGAGGGGCTACACCTTC. This encodes CASSRGGWRGYTF.

The chain couples TRBV5-1 to TRBJ2-1; 10 bases line up with TRBD2. The germline V gene has CDR1 SGHRS and CDR2 YFSETQ. The CDR3 has 17 residues. V shed 4 bases and J 4 bases; nucleotides not matched to a gene: 11. The CDR3 spells CASSPELLAGSYNEQFF. Here the CDR3 DNA reads TGCGCCAGCAGCCCCGAATTACTAGCGGGATCATACAATGAGCAGTTCTTC.

This clone was seen a single time. V usage is TRBV30 and J usage is TRBJ1-1, with TRBD1 as a possible D gene (6 bases). CDR1 GTSNPN and CDR2 SVGIG come from the germline V gene (reference sequence). With 3 bases removed from V and 1 base from J, the gap between germline ends came to 9 bases. This CDR3 is built from 13 residues. The DNA of the CDR3 is TGTGCCTGGAGAAAGACAGGGAACACTGAAGCTTTCTTT. It is translated as CAWRKTGNTEAFF.

The V gene is TRBV4-2, the J gene TRBJ1-3, with 7 bases identical to TRBD1. This CDR3 spans 18 amino acids. Trimming cost V 1 base and J 0 bases; bases outside gene matches: 9. Germline assignment: CDR1 LGHNA and CDR2 YNFKEQ. For the CDR3, the DNA is TGTGCCAGCAGCCAAGTTGAGGGGGCGATTAGCTCTGGAAACACCATATATTTT. This encodes CASSQVEGAISSGNTIYF.

This chain joins TRBV28 and TRBJ2-7, with 8 bases lining up with TRBD2. CDR1 MDHEN and CDR2 SYDVKM come from the germline V gene. This CDR3 has 14 residues. With 2 bases clipped from V and 6 bases from J, the junction kept 6 bases outside the gene matches. Written as DNA, the CDR3 is TGTGCCAGCAGTTTAACGGGAGGGCCTGGCGAGCAGTACTTC. It yields the protein CASSLTGGPGEQYF.

The chain recombines TRBV4-1 with TRBJ2-5; D is undetermined. Looked up from germline, CDR1 is MGHRA and CDR2 is YSYEKL. Between the trimmed V and J ends, which lost 3 bases and 2 bases, there was a span of 7 bases. The CDR3 is 13 amino acids. The CDR3 region has the DNA TGCGCCAGCAGCCAGAACTTGCAAGAGACCCAGTACTTC. The encoded protein is CASSQNLQETQYF.

The chain links TRBV5-5 to TRBJ2-5; 11 bases are shared with TRBD1. Germline V gene data show CDR1 as SGHKS and CDR2 as YYEKEE (reference sequence). The V segment lost 4 bases and the J segment 4 bases; nucleotides outside the gene matches: 9. The CDR3 has 16 amino acids. The CDR3 loop reads CASSAGQGAQGETQYF. Here the CDR3 DNA reads TGTGCCAGCAGCGCTGGACAGGGGGCACAAGGAGAGACCCAGTACTTC. Together with reference TRBV5-5 and TRBJ2-5, the CDR3 gives the full variable domain: DAGVTQSPTHLIKTRGQQVTLRCSPISGHKSVSWYQQVLGQGPQFIFQYYEKEERGRGNFPDRFSARQFPNYSSELNVNALLLGDSALYLCASSAGQGAQGETQYFGPGTRLLVL.

This clone appeared a single time. The rearrangement uses TRBV7-9 and TRBJ2-3; 11 bases agree with TRBD2. The J segment lost 3 bases and the V segment lost 1 base, leaving 0 bases of the junction unmatched. Per the germline V gene, CDR1 is SEHNR and CDR2 is FQNEAQ (reference sequence). CDR3 size: 15 residues. This CDR3 reads CASSLGTSGTDTQYF. CDR3 coding DNA: TGTGCCAGCAGCTTAGGGACTAGCGGGACAGATACGCAGTATTTT.

The chain couples TRBV6-5 to TRBJ1-1; TRBD1 matches 8 bases. Germline V gene data show CDR1 as MNHEY and CDR2 as SVGAGI. J lost 3 bases, V lost 6 bases, and 6 bases had no gene match. There are 14 residues in the CDR3. The chain's CDR3 is CASRLGQAYTEAFF. The CDR3 DNA reads as TGTGCCAGCAGATTGGGACAGGCGTACACTGAAGCTTTCTTT.

The V and J genes are TRBV30 and TRBJ1-5; D uncertain. CDR3 size: 14 residues. Germline CDR1 reads GTSNPN; CDR2 reads SVGIG (reference sequence). The V end lost 3 bases, the J end lost 2 bases, and 11 bases lay between the germline ends. CDR3 DNA sequence: TGTGCCTGGAGCGAAAGCGGGGGCAATCAGCCCCAGCATTTT. As protein: CAWSESGGNQPQHF.

The chain recombines TRBV11-2 with TRBJ1-1; unclear D gene. Looked up from germline, CDR1 is SGHAT and CDR2 is FQNNGV. The CDR3 has 14 amino acids. Trimming removed 1 base from V and 0 bases from J, with 6 bases in between. CDR3 sequence: CASSLGEMNTEAFF. The CDR3 DNA follows: TGTGCCAGCAGCTTAGGTGAGATGAACACTGAAGCTTTCTTT.

This rearrangement joins TRBV7-7 to TRBJ2-5; 13 nucleotides align to TRBD2. This CDR3 region has 15 residues. Unmatched junction bases numbered 0, after V lost 5 bases and J lost 0 bases. The germline gives CDR1 SSHAT, CDR2 FNYEAQ (reference sequence). The CDR3 coding sequence is TGTGCCAGCAGCGGGACTAGCGGGGACCAAGAGACCCAGTACTTC. Translated: CASSGTSGDQETQYF.

This rearrangement joins TRBV6-1 to TRBJ1-3, with 10 bases matching TRBD1. V lost 8 bases and J lost 8; bases outside the gene matches: 27. The CDR3 is made up of 20 amino acids. The germline gives CDR1 MNHNS, CDR2 SASEGT. CDR3 sequence (DNA): TGTGCCAGCGGTGGGGGGGATAGCCCACGTCCAACCGGGACAGGGGACACCATATATTTT. Protein sequence: CASGGGDSPRPTGTGDTIYF.

This chain connects TRBV6-5 to TRBJ2-1, with D possibly TRBD2 on 5 matching bases. Between the trimmed V and J ends, which lost 8 bases and 2 bases, there was a span of 13 bases. The CDR3 spans 14 residues. Germline-derived CDR1 and CDR2 are MNHEY and SVGAGI. CDR3 sequence: CASSLAGPYNEQFF. The CDR3 DNA follows: TGTGCCAGCTCTTTGGCGGGTCCCTACAATGAGCAGTTCTTC.

V gene TRBV7-3 combines with J gene TRBJ2-4, with 10 positions matching TRBD1. V shed 4 bases, J shed 6 bases, and the junction held 0 bases outside the gene matches. Germline CDR1 and CDR2: SGHTA and FQGTGA. The CDR3 contains 13 residues. In DNA form, the CDR3 reads TGTGCCAGCAGCTGGACAGGGGGAAACATTCAGTACTTC. This translates into CASSWTGGNIQYF.

The chain has TRBV12-5 and TRBJ2-5, with 7 bases aligning to TRBD1. This CDR3 is built from 14 residues. Germline loops: CDR1 LGHNT, CDR2 FRNRAP. Trimming took 1 base from V and 5 from J; bases not matched to a gene: 4. In nucleotides, the CDR3 is TGTGCTAGTGGTTTGGAGGGGGCAAGGGAGACCCAGTACTTC. Residues: CASGLEGARETQYF.

The chain uses TRBV5-1 and TRBJ2-7; 11 bases align to TRBD1. J gave up 6 bases and V 3 bases, and 5 bases lay outside the gene matches. From germline, CDR1 is SGHRS and CDR2 YFSETQ. The CDR3 is 14 residues long. The CDR3 loop is CASSSDGTGGEQYF. Here the CDR3 DNA reads TGCGCCAGCAGCTCAGATGGGACAGGGGGCGAGCAGTACTTC.

This chain uses TRBV7-3 with TRBJ1-1; tentatively, D is TRBD1 (5 bases). CDR1 is SGHTA and CDR2 is FQGTGA in the germline V gene. The CDR3 totals 14 residues. V lost 4 bases and J 0 bases, leaving 9 bases between the germline ends. The CDR3 region has the DNA TGTGCCAGCAGCTCCCAGGGATTGAACACTGAAGCTTTCTTT. This codes for CASSSQGLNTEAFF.

V is TRBV19 and J is TRBJ2-5; the match to TRBD1 covers 8 bases. After removal of 5 bases from V and 4 bases from J, the junction contained 6 bases not matched to a gene. This CDR3 is 14 amino acids long. Germline V gene lookup returns CDR1 LNHDA and CDR2 SQIVND (reference sequence). This CDR3 is CASSPQGVGETQYF. The CDR3 DNA reads TGTGCCAGTAGTCCACAGGGGGTTGGAGAGACCCAGTACTTC.

This clone appeared a single time. The rearrangement uses TRBV5-1 and TRBJ1-1; a possible D gene is TRBD1 (6 bases). CDR3 length equals 14 residues. CDR1 and CDR2 (germline): SGHRS, YFSETQ. V gave up 3 bases and J gave up 0 bases, with 9 bases separating them. The CDR3, as DNA: TGCGCCAGCAGCTACGGGACATTGAACACTGAAGCTTTCTTT. It translates to CASSYGTLNTEAFF.

V is TRBV7-9 and J is TRBJ1-4, with D hard to call. Germline CDR1 and CDR2: SEHNR and FQNEAQ (reference sequence). Trimming stripped 2 bases from V and 7 bases from J, with 8 bases between. This CDR3 spans 13 amino acids. The CDR3 reads CASSLILAEKLFF. CDR3 coding DNA: TGTGCCAGCAGCTTAATTTTGGCTGAAAAACTGTTTTTT.